The clone carrying this T cell receptor (beta chain) was found many times. Its antigen is still unknown. A read error may produce the germline difference seen at one junction end. This sample is drawn from a study of T cells after yellow fever vaccination. Study context: Fractions containing few cells were prepared with SMART-Seq v4 Ultra Low Input.

Template switching with 5'RACE generated the TCR cDNA and added a universal primer site and UMIs. TCRdb analysed the 5' RACE reads with MiXCR anew, one entry per CDR3 protein. The table shows 350,000 to 450,000 distinct CDR3 sequences, with under 20% occurring only once. Study results and caveats: After the booster, 96% of CD4 and roughly nine tenths of CD8 primary-response clones were re-detected.

CDR1 is SSHAT, CDR2 FNYEAQ, per germline (reference sequence). This CDR3 has 14 residues. The rearrangement uses TRBV7-7 and TRBJ2-3; 9 nucleotides agree with TRBD1. This TCR derives from a man aged 18 to 29 who received the YFV17D yellow fever vaccine. The specimen was PBMCs, collected before the yellow fever booster vaccination. CDR3: CASSPDRGGHTQYF. The CDR3 coding sequence is TGTGCTAGCAGCCCGGACAGGGGAGGACATACGCAGTATTTT.